These T cell receptor beta chains were read from a single sample in a study of T-cell reconstitution after alpha-beta-depleted transplantation in children. Each CDR3 protein gets one entry after TCRdb re-called the PCR reads with MiXCR. The table includes roughly 190,000 distinct CDR3 sequences, approximately 14% detected once. This specimen consisted of PBMCs from the stem cell graft donor, obtained from the stem cell graft. Every receptor here comes from a human donor who donated a stem cell graft to a child with acute lymphoblastic leukemia. The CDR3 runs from the conserved cysteine through the conserved F or W. Each record gives: V gene, D gene, clone size, J gene, CDR3 DNA, CDR3 protein. A D gene is named only where the DNA matches it firmly. Clone size, where shown, is once, few, many, or a class for clones that have expanded.

V gene: TRBV5-1
D gene: -
clone size: many
J gene: TRBJ2-1
CDR3 DNA: TGCGCCAGCAGCTTGGTCGCATCCAGCTCCTACAATGAGCAGTTCTTC
CDR3 protein: CASSLVASSSYNEQFF

V gene: TRBV29-1
D gene: TRBD1
clone size: -
J gene: TRBJ1-1
CDR3 DNA: TGCAGCGTTGGAGGAACAGGGGCGGACACTGAAGCTTTCTTT
CDR3 protein: CSVGGTGADTEAFF

V gene: TRBV12-3/TRBV12-4
D gene: TRBD2
clone size: many
J gene: TRBJ2-7
CDR3 DNA: TGTGCCAGCAGTTTAAGTCTAGCGGGCCCCTACGAGCAGTACTTC
CDR3 protein: CASSLSLAGPYEQYF

V gene: TRBV5-1
D gene: -
clone size: many
J gene: TRBJ2-5
CDR3 DNA: TGCGCCAGCAGCTTGACGGGAGTGATACAAGAGACCCAGTACTTC
CDR3 protein: CASSLTGVIQETQYF

V gene: TRBV10-3
D gene: -
clone size: many
J gene: TRBJ2-5
CDR3 DNA: TGTGCCATCAGTGAGACAGGGTCCCACCGGGGGACCCAGTACTTC
CDR3 protein: CAISETGSHRGTQYF

V gene: TRBV5-1
D gene: TRBD2
clone size: -
J gene: TRBJ2-7
CDR3 DNA: TGCGCCAGCAGCGCCACGTTAGCGGGAATCTACGAGCAGTACTTC
CDR3 protein: CASSATLAGIYEQYF

V gene: TRBV10-3
D gene: -
clone size: many
J gene: TRBJ2-7
CDR3 DNA: TGTGCCATCAGTGATACGGCTTCCTACGAGCAGTACTTC
CDR3 protein: CAISDTASYEQYF

V gene: TRBV24-1
D gene: TRBD1
clone size: few
J gene: TRBJ1-2
CDR3 DNA: TGTGCCACCAGTGATTGGACAGGGCTCTATGGCTACACCTTC
CDR3 protein: CATSDWTGLYGYTF

V gene: TRBV28
D gene: -
clone size: many
J gene: TRBJ1-5
CDR3 DNA: TGTGCCAGCAGTCCGGACGATTACAATCAGCCCCAGCATTTT
CDR3 protein: CASSPDDYNQPQHF

V gene: TRBV7-9
D gene: TRBD2
clone size: medium-sized
J gene: TRBJ2-1
CDR3 DNA: TGTGCCAGCAGCCCGAGGAGACTAGCGGGAGGTCACAATGAGCAGTTCTTC
CDR3 protein: CASSPRRLAGGHNEQFF

V gene: TRBV5-5
D gene: TRBD2
clone size: few
J gene: TRBJ2-7
CDR3 DNA: TGTGCCAGCAGCGTAGGGACTAGCGGGACCTACTCCTACGAGCAGTACTTC
CDR3 protein: CASSVGTSGTYSYEQYF

V gene: TRBV20-1
D gene: -
clone size: many
J gene: TRBJ2-1
CDR3 DNA: TGCAGTGCCCCGAGGCAGGGGGGCCCTTACAATGAGCAGTTCTTC
CDR3 protein: CSAPRQGGPYNEQFF

V gene: TRBV12-3/TRBV12-4
D gene: -
clone size: medium-sized
J gene: TRBJ2-1
CDR3 DNA: TGTGCCAGCAGCGGCGTGCGGGGCTCCTACAATGAGCAGTTCTTC
CDR3 protein: CASSGVRGSYNEQFF

V gene: TRBV5-1
D gene: -
clone size: many
J gene: TRBJ2-3
CDR3 DNA: TGCGCCAGCACGATCGGGGGTCGCACAGATACGCAGTATTTT
CDR3 protein: CASTIGGRTDTQYF

V gene: TRBV6-1
D gene: -
clone size: few
J gene: TRBJ1-6
CDR3 DNA: TGTGCCACTGCGGGACGGGTTAATTCACCCCTCCACTTT
CDR3 protein: CATAGRVNSPLHF

V gene: TRBV10-2
D gene: TRBD1
clone size: many
J gene: TRBJ1-6
CDR3 DNA: TGCGCCAGCAGTAAGGGACAGGGACGATGGTCACCCCTCCACTTT
CDR3 protein: CASSKGQGRWSPLHF

V gene: TRBV12-3/TRBV12-4
D gene: -
clone size: many
J gene: TRBJ2-2
CDR3 DNA: TGTGCCAGCAGTTTTTTACCCGGGGAGCTGTTTTTT
CDR3 protein: CASSFLPGELFF

V gene: TRBV5-1
D gene: -
clone size: many
J gene: TRBJ2-1
CDR3 DNA: TGCGCCAGCAGCTCCAGAGACGACCCCGCCCACAATGAGCAGTTCTTC
CDR3 protein: CASSSRDDPAHNEQFF

V gene: TRBV20-1
D gene: -
clone size: many
J gene: TRBJ2-7
CDR3 DNA: TGCAGTGGGAGACCGATACTCTACGAGCAGTACTTC
CDR3 protein: CSGRPILYEQYF

V gene: TRBV5-6
D gene: -
clone size: many
J gene: TRBJ1-1
CDR3 DNA: TGTGCCAGCAGCGCAATAACAGGGAACACTGAAGCTTTCTTT
CDR3 protein: CASSAITGNTEAFF

V gene: TRBV12-5
D gene: -
clone size: many
J gene: TRBJ1-1
CDR3 DNA: TGTGCTAGTGGTTTAGATAGACAGACTGAAGCTTTCTTT
CDR3 protein: CASGLDRQTEAFF

V gene: TRBV5-1
D gene: -
clone size: many
J gene: TRBJ2-2
CDR3 DNA: TGCGCCAGCAACAGGATCACCGGGGAGCTGTTTTTT
CDR3 protein: CASNRITGELFF

V gene: TRBV29-1
D gene: -
clone size: many
J gene: TRBJ2-1
CDR3 DNA: TGCAGCGTTGAAGAGTGGCGGGAGCAGTTCTTC
CDR3 protein: CSVEEWREQFF

V gene: TRBV28
D gene: -
clone size: many
J gene: TRBJ2-6
CDR3 DNA: TGTGCCAGCTTAGGGCAGGTTGCCTCTGGGGCCAACGTCCTGACTTTC
CDR3 protein: CASLGQVASGANVLTF

V gene: TRBV3-1
D gene: TRBD2
clone size: -
J gene: TRBJ2-3
CDR3 DNA: TGTGCCAGCAGCCACCCCGGGACTAGCGCAAGCACAGATACGCAGTATTTT
CDR3 protein: CASSHPGTSASTDTQYF

V gene: TRBV12-3/TRBV12-4
D gene: -
clone size: many
J gene: TRBJ1-6
CDR3 DNA: TGTGCCAGCAGTCTACAGCATTATAATTCACCCCTCCACTTT
CDR3 protein: CASSLQHYNSPLHF

V gene: TRBV12-3/TRBV12-4
D gene: -
clone size: few
J gene: TRBJ1-3
CDR3 DNA: TGTGCCAGCAGACCCAACCTAAGCTCTGGAAACACCATATATTTT
CDR3 protein: CASRPNLSSGNTIYF